This entry lists 12 T cell receptor beta chains sequenced from one sample in a study of T-cell memory formation after mild COVID-19. Using its own MiXCR run on the 5' RACE reads, TCRdb lists one record per CDR3 protein. The sample has 500,000 to 650,000 distinct CDR3 sequences, roughly 22% seen once. The sequencing sample was made of PBMCs or a T cell subset sorted from them (not recorded which). The receptors stem from an adult woman who had mild COVID-19 (a few samples of this study predate the infection). Cell type and time point are not known.

The chain is built from TRBV12-3 or TRBV12-4 and TRBJ1-1; possibly TRBD1 for D (6 bases). This CDR3 is 14 amino acids long. Trimming left V 6 bases short and J 1 base short, with 12 bases between. DNA for the CDR3: TGTGCCAGCAGCCAATCGACAGGGAACACTGAAGCTTTCTTT. As protein: CASSQSTGNTEAFF.

This clonotype was observed a handful of times. The J gene is TRBJ2-5, the V gene TRBV3-1; D possibly corresponds to TRBD2 (6 bases). V dropped 0 bases and J dropped 5 bases, with 22 bases sitting between them. CDR1 is LGHDT and CDR2 is YNNKEL in the germline V gene (reference sequence). This CDR3 spans 18 amino acids. CDR3 residues: CASSQEVGPPLARETQYF. The DNA for the CDR3 is TGTGCCAGCAGCCAAGAAGTGGGGCCGCCCCTAGCGCGGGAGACCCAGTACTTC.

Only a few counts were recorded for this clonotype. This chain joins TRBV7-9 and TRBJ2-7, with TRBD1 identical over 9 bases. The CDR3 loop spans 18 amino acids. V gave up 3 bases and J gave up 1 base; unmatched junction bases: 13. CDR1 and CDR2 (germline): SEHNR, FQNEAQ (reference sequence). The CDR3 nucleotides are TGTGCCAGCAGCTTCGGGACAGGGTCCTTCGAGGGATCCTACGAGCAGTACTTC. Its protein product is CASSFGTGSFEGSYEQYF.

J is TRBJ2-3 and V is TRBV2; 7 bases line up with TRBD1. CDR3 size: 15 residues. The germline V gene encodes CDR1 SNHLY and CDR2 FYNNEI. The J segment lost 1 base and the V segment lost 7 bases, leaving 8 bases of the junction unmatched. CDR3: CASTVQGTRTDTQYF. CDR3 DNA: TGTGCCAGCACAGTACAGGGGACACGCACAGATACGCAGTATTTT.

V usage is TRBV5-1 and J usage is TRBJ2-5; D is perhaps TRBD2 (6 bases). V lost 1 base and J lost 2, with 12 bases in between. The germline V gene has CDR1 SGHRS and CDR2 YFSETQ. This CDR3 is 15 amino acids long. In DNA form, the CDR3 reads TGCGCCAGCAGCTTGTGGGGGGACCCGCAAGAGACCCAGTACTTC. Its protein is CASSLWGDPQETQYF.

The chain uses TRBV5-4 and TRBJ2-7; 10 bases are a match to TRBD2. Germline V CDR1 and CDR2: SGHNT, YYREEE (reference sequence). The CDR3 spans 15 residues. With V trimmed by 3 bases and J by 0 bases, 3 bases remained unmatched. The chain's CDR3 is CASSWASGSSYEQYF. The CDR3, as DNA: TGTGCCAGCAGCTGGGCTAGCGGGAGCTCCTACGAGCAGTACTTC.

This clonotype was observed a handful of times. The V and J genes are TRBV15 and TRBJ2-1, with D maybe TRBD2 (6 bases). The V and J ends lost 0 bases and 9 bases respectively, with 15 bases between them. Germline CDR1 and CDR2: LNHNV and YYDKDF (reference sequence). The CDR3 consists of 15 residues. Here the CDR3 reads CATSRDKPGRGEQFF. The CDR3 DNA sequence: TGTGCCACCAGCAGAGATAAACCCGGGCGGGGTGAGCAGTTCTTC.

This clonotype turned up a few times. The CDR3 DNA reads as TGTGCCAGCAGCTCCCACAAACCCAGCGGGGGGGCCTACGAGCAGTACTTC. Its translation is CASSSHKPSGGAYEQYF. The chain links TRBV5-4 to TRBJ2-7; 10 bases map to TRBD2. J was trimmed by 2 bases and V by 3 bases; bases with no gene match: 11. From germline, CDR1 is SGHNT and CDR2 YYREEE (reference sequence). This CDR3 region has 17 residues.

A few counts support this clonotype. This sequence joins TRBV6-5 and TRBJ2-3; tentatively, D is TRBD1 (6 bases). The CDR3 covers 14 residues. Trimming cost V 8 bases and J 4 bases, with 16 bases left between them. Germline V gives CDR1 MNHEY, CDR2 SVGAGI. The CDR3 reads CASHPGGSSDTQYF. The DNA for the CDR3 is TGTGCCAGCCATCCTGGGGGCAGCTCAGATACGCAGTATTTT.

The chain joins TRBV6-5 to TRBJ2-1, with D possibly matching TRBD1 (5 bases). CDR3 size: 13 residues. Germline V lookup: CDR1 MNHEY, CDR2 SVGAGI. Trimming left V 5 bases short and J 9 bases short, with 14 bases between. CDR3 in amino acids: CASSRPQGTEQFF. The CDR3 coding sequence is TGTGCCAGCAGTCGCCCTCAGGGTACTGAGCAGTTCTTC.

This clonotype was detected ten times or more. The CDR3 sequence is CASSYPPYEQYF. For the CDR3, the DNA is TGTGCCAGCAGTTACCCCCCCTACGAGCAGTACTTC. V usage is TRBV6-2 or TRBV6-3 and J usage is TRBJ2-7; no reliable D call. The CDR3 loop spans 12 amino acids. Germline loops: CDR1 MNHEY, CDR2 SVGEGT. V was pared by 2 bases and J by 2 bases, with 4 bases between.

This clonotype was picked up a small number of times. The chain uses TRBV7-9 and TRBJ1-3; 7 bases align to TRBD1. CDR3 size: 19 residues. Germline V gives CDR1 SEHNR, CDR2 FQNEAQ (reference sequence). Unmatched junction bases numbered 17, after V lost 5 bases and J lost 1 base. The CDR3 loop reads CASSESMGRGQLSGNTIYF. DNA of the CDR3: TGTGCCAGCAGCGAGTCGATGGGAAGGGGGCAATTATCTGGAAACACCATATATTTT.